This entry lists 16 T cell receptor beta chains sequenced from one sample in a study of blood T cells in healthy people across ages. Alongside a J-beta primer mix, a sample-barcoded 5' primer served in a second PCR lasting roughly 6 to 11 cycles. TCRdb redid the calling of the 5' RACE reads with MiXCR, one entry per CDR3 protein. The data show 850,000 to 1,000,000 distinct CDR3 sequences, 45% to 60% seen once. Sequencing was done on a sample of blood. Receptor source: a woman aged 55-69 years in good health.

The rearrangement links TRBV12-3 or TRBV12-4 to TRBJ1-5, with D tentatively TRBD1 (5 bases). This CDR3 contains 17 residues. With 8 bases removed from V and 2 bases from J, the gap between germline ends came to 22 bases. In DNA, the CDR3 is TGTGCCAGCCAGGATAGTGGGACTGGGGGAGGCAATCAGCCCCAGCATTTT. This codes for CASQDSGTGGGNQPQHF.

CDR3 sequence (DNA): TGTGCCAGCAGCCCCCGCCCTAACCTAGGACCTAGCACAGATACGCAGTATTTT. Its translation is CASSPRPNLGPSTDTQYF. The chain carries TRBV11-2 and TRBJ2-3; D call uncertain. Trimming shortened V by 5 bases and J by 0 bases, and 21 bases separated the two germline ends. The CDR3 runs to 18 residues. Germline assignment: CDR1 SGHAT and CDR2 FQNNGV.

This clonotype was seen a few times. The chain has TRBV20-1 and TRBJ1-6; no clear D. Germline V gene sequence: CDR1 DFQATT, CDR2 SNEGSKA (reference sequence). V shed 1 base and J shed 5 bases, with 12 bases lying between them. The CDR3 is 15 residues long. The CDR3 loop reads CSARGGPPDNSPLHF. As DNA, the CDR3 is TGCAGTGCTAGAGGCGGACCACCAGATAATTCACCCCTCCACTTT.

The V gene is TRBV9, the J gene TRBJ2-3; 9 bases are shared with TRBD2. The CDR3 sequence is 14 residues long. The trim removed 0 bases at V and 10 bases at J, leaving 6 bases unmatched. Germline V gene sequence: CDR1 SGDLS, CDR2 YYNGEE. The CDR3 DNA is TGTGCCAGCAGCGTAGAGGCAGCGGGAGGAGCGCAGTATTTT. This codes for CASSVEAAGGAQYF.

This chain uses TRBV5-1 with TRBJ1-1; D gene unclear. Germline V gene sequence: CDR1 SGHRS, CDR2 YFSETQ. The CDR3 length is 14 residues. V gave up 3 bases and J gave up 0 bases, with 9 bases separating them. The CDR3 nucleotides read TGCGCCAGCAGCTGGCAGTTTATGAACACTGAAGCTTTCTTT. This gives the protein CASSWQFMNTEAFF.

This clonotype appeared a few times. The chain couples TRBV7-9 to TRBJ2-3, with D hard to call. Germline V gene data show CDR1 as SEHNR and CDR2 as FQNEAQ (reference sequence). The CDR3 has 15 amino acids. With 1 base removed from V and 3 bases from J, the gap between germline ends came to 11 bases. The CDR3, as DNA: TGTGCCAGCAGCTTAGGCGTCCGGGCTACAGATACGCAGTATTTT. This encodes CASSLGVRATDTQYF.

The chain is built from TRBV20-1 and TRBJ1-2; the D is unclear. CDR3 length: 15 residues. Germline V CDR1 and CDR2: DFQATT, SNEGSKA (reference sequence). V lost 2 bases and J lost 2, with 15 bases in between. The CDR3 loop is CSARLDAPINYGYTF. The CDR3 nucleotides read TGCAGTGCTAGATTAGACGCACCCATCAACTATGGCTACACCTTC.

The V and J genes are TRBV7-2 and TRBJ1-6; TRBD1 is a possible D gene (6 bases). The CDR3 spans 13 residues. The germline gives CDR1 SGHTA, CDR2 FQGNSA. The V gene lost 5 bases and the J gene lost 15 bases, with 17 bases spanning the gap. The CDR3 reads CASSRGGRQGLHF. CDR3 sequence (DNA): TGTGCCAGCAGCCGAGGGGGACGGCAGGGCCTCCACTTT.

This clonotype has just a few counts. The chain employs TRBV12-3 or TRBV12-4 and TRBJ2-7; tentatively, D is TRBD1 (5 bases). CDR3 length: 19 amino acids. V lost 6 bases and J lost 0, with 27 bases in between. The CDR3 sequence is CASSLASRTRTLLSYEQYF. DNA of the CDR3: TGTGCCAGCAGCCTCGCATCTCGGACACGGACACTCCTCTCCTACGAGCAGTACTTC.

The chain recombines TRBV7-6 with TRBJ2-7; perhaps TRBD2 as D (6 bases). V shed 6 bases and J shed 4 bases, with 19 bases lying between them. The CDR3 is 15 residues long. Looked up from germline, CDR1 is SGHVS and CDR2 is FNYEAQ. This CDR3 reads CASSRTISGLYEQYF. CDR3 bases: TGTGCCAGCAGTCGCACCATTAGCGGTCTTTACGAGCAGTACTTC.

This clonotype occurred a few times. V is TRBV12-3 or TRBV12-4 and J is TRBJ2-1, with 9 positions matching TRBD2. This CDR3 is 15 amino acids long. The ends lost 3 bases at V and 7 bases at J; junction bases unmatched: 7. The CDR3 nucleotides read TGTGCCAGCAGTTTCTTGGGACTAGCTGTTAATGAGCAGTTCTTC. Amino acids: CASSFLGLAVNEQFF.

The gene calls are TRBV4-2 and TRBJ1-2; D gene uncertain. The germline V gene encodes CDR1 LGHNA and CDR2 YNFKEQ. The CDR3 loop spans 14 amino acids. V lost 0 bases to trimming and J lost 9 bases, with 14 bases between them. The CDR3 is CASSQEVTTVSYTF. Here the CDR3 DNA reads TGTGCCAGCAGCCAAGAAGTAACGACTGTGAGCTACACCTTC.

As concerns this clonotype: A much larger clone lies one base from this, so it may be a read error. The V gene is TRBV28, the J gene TRBJ2-3; possible D gene TRBD1, 5 bases. The length of the CDR3 is 14 residues. The germline CDR1 and CDR2 sequences are MDHEN and SYDVKM. This CDR3 reads CAGKGQRLTDAQYF. The CDR3 DNA follows: TGTGCCGGCAAGGGGCAACGACTCACAGATGCGCAGTATTTT.

This clonotype has only one observation. The chain joins TRBV6-5 to TRBJ2-2; 8 bases agree with TRBD2. V gave up 8 bases and J gave up 5 bases; unmatched junction bases: 13. The CDR3 is made up of 16 amino acids. Germline V gene lookup returns CDR1 MNHEY and CDR2 SVGAGI. The CDR3 protein is CASGSAREEGTGELFF. CDR3 DNA sequence: TGTGCCAGCGGATCGGCGCGGGAGGAGGGGACCGGGGAGCTGTTTTTT.

The chain uses TRBV28 and TRBJ1-2, with a weak D call TRBD1 (6 bases). CDR1 and CDR2 (germline): MDHEN, SYDVKM. The CDR3 loop spans 11 amino acids. V lost 10 bases, J lost 2 bases, and 8 bases lay in between. CDR3 amino acids: CATRGNYGYTF. The CDR3 DNA follows: TGTGCCACCAGGGGCAACTATGGCTACACCTTC.

The chain links TRBV27 to TRBJ2-7; D may correspond to TRBD1 or TRBD2 (6 bases each). Germline V gene lookup returns CDR1 MNHEY and CDR2 SMNVEV (reference sequence). This CDR3 comprises 14 residues. V lost 3 bases and J lost 2, with 11 bases in between. In DNA, the CDR3 is TGTGCCAGCAGTTTGACAGGACTAACCTACGAGCAGTACTTC. Its protein is CASSLTGLTYEQYF.